The rows below give T cell receptor beta chains drawn from one sample of a study of technical replicates of blood from a few donors. Method: immunoSEQ multiplex PCR; TCRdb's copy keeps in-frame clones and lacks some. The data show under 80,000 clones, 75% to 95% seen once. Sequenced material: T cells isolated from PBMCs. The receptors shown here come from a human donor in good health. Some clones in this sample may be carry-over from other donors' samples. Each CDR3 is given with its conserved first and last residue.

CASSQDGASGSAGANVLTF,TRBJ2-6,TRBV4-1
CATFSYEQYF,TRBJ2-7,TRBV10-1
CATRPGDRVITDTQYF,TRBJ2-3,TRBV15
CASSWGETGELFF,TRBJ2-2,TRBV28
CVTGSNTEAFF,TRBJ1-1,TRBV6-6
CASSAGSYNEQFF,TRBJ2-1,TRBV25-1
CAISEGQGSQPQHF,TRBJ1-5,TRBV10-3
CASKSGRAREQYF,TRBJ2-7,TRBV19
CASSYLTGGLDTEAFF,TRBJ1-1,TRBV6-5
CASRQWDRSYNEQFF,TRBJ2-1,TRBV12-1
CASISVRSSYNEQFF,TRBJ2-1,TRBV6-1
CASSLALAGGPGYEQYF,TRBJ2-7,TRBV11-2
CASSQERTGRGRSTDTQYF,TRBJ2-3,TRBV4-3
CASSPRGSSYEQYF,TRBJ2-7,TRBV2
CASRRGLANEQFF,TRBJ2-1,TRBV10-1
CASSLTSGTYYNEQFF,TRBJ2-1,TRBV5-1
CASRDNEQFF,TRBJ2-1,TRBV6-1
CASSQDPLAGGPLNTGELFF,TRBJ2-2,TRBV4-2
CASRPTRDYDTQYF,TRBJ2-3,TRBV5-1
CASSQERHNEQFF,TRBJ2-1,TRBV4-1
CASSSTTGYGDTQYF,TRBJ2-3,TRBV11-3
CASSSLAGGSYEQFF,TRBJ2-1,TRBV7-9
CASSYGGLGTEAFF,TRBJ1-1,TRBV27
CASSQMGRDPSNYGYTF,TRBJ1-2,TRBV4-2
CASSGQGRVSNQPQHF,TRBJ1-5,TRBV19
CSVFIGGYTF,TRBJ1-2,TRBV29-1
CASSWSGYGYTF,TRBJ1-2,TRBV28
CASRILGGGQVGELFF,TRBJ2-2,TRBV11-2
CASSPLMGQGDTQYF,TRBJ2-3,TRBV27
CASSYQGKSGNTIYF,TRBJ1-3,TRBV6-5
CASSLGWGGRSTDTQYF,TRBJ2-3,TRBV5-1
CASSLTRLAGDEQYF,TRBJ2-7,TRBV5-6
CASSVTGDTQYF,TRBJ2-3,TRBV9